Here is one TCR beta chain with its context. The CDR3 sequence is 15 residues long. V dropped 2 bases and J dropped 4 bases, with 11 bases sitting between them. Germline V CDR1 and CDR2: MDHEN, SYDVKM. This entry comes from a study of OX40 agonist ivuxolimab in advanced cancers. At the level of the study: Past anti-PD-1, anti-PD-L1 or anti-CTLA-4 therapy was accepted, and 40% to 50% had received some.

Produced via immunoSEQ multiplex PCR; TCRdb's table is partial and in-frame only. The table has about 100,000 clones, approximately 90% seen once. This chain connects TRBV28 to TRBJ2-2; TRBD1 is a possible D gene (5 bases). The source is an adult with an advanced solid tumor such as melanoma, head and neck, liver or kidney cancer. Here the sequenced sample was CD4+ or CD8+ T cells sorted from blood, taken in a trial of the OX40 agonist ivuxolimab. The CDR3 loop reads CASSLPRQSTGELFF. For the CDR3, the DNA is TGTGCCAGCAGTTTACCCCGACAGAGCACCGGGGAGCTGTTTTTT.